A single sample is the source of the 22 T cell receptor beta chains below, sequenced in a study of blood T cell repertoires in COVID-19. Profiling relied on immunoSEQ multiplex PCR, and the TCRdb table lists in-frame clones only, not all of them. The table includes some 70,000 clones, 88% detected once. Sequenced material: peripheral blood. These receptors were obtained from a woman in her 70s with acute or convalescent COVID-19.

The chain uses TRBV6-5 and TRBJ1-3; tentatively, D is TRBD1 (5 bases). The CDR3 is 15 residues long. The ends were cut back, 5 bases at V and 0 bases at J, with 11 bases in the middle. Per the germline V gene, CDR1 is MNHEY and CDR2 is SVGAGI. The CDR3 sequence is CASSPTGSSGNTIYF. CDR3 DNA sequence: TGTGCCAGCAGTCCTACAGGAAGCTCTGGAAACACCATATATTTT.

This clone came up once. The CDR3 spells CASSPTPGYGYTF. Written as DNA, the CDR3 is TGTGCCAGCAGCCCCACCCCCGGCTATGGCTACACCTTC. The V gene is TRBV7-9, the J gene TRBJ1-2; D unresolved. The CDR3 is 13 amino acids. Per the germline V gene, CDR1 is SEHNR and CDR2 is FQNEAQ (reference sequence). V was clipped by 5 bases and J by 4 bases, with 11 bases between them. Complete variable domain (other parts from reference TRBV7-9 and TRBJ1-2): DTGVSQNPRHKITKRGQNVTFRCDPISEHNRLYWYRQTLGQGPEFLTYFQNEAQLEKSRLLSDRFSAERPKGSFSTLEIQRTEQGDSAMYLCASSPTPGYGYTFGSGTRLTVV.

The table lists this clone with a few counts. This rearrangement joins TRBV18 to TRBJ1-1; 10 bases align to TRBD1. After removal of 2 bases from V and 0 bases from J, the junction contained 3 bases not matched to a gene. CDR3 length equals 16 residues. Germline CDR1 KGHSH, CDR2 LQKENI. The CDR3 coding sequence is TGTGCCAGCTCACCATTGACAGGGGGCATGAACACTGAAGCTTTCTTT. This gives the protein CASSPLTGGMNTEAFF. The complete variable domain, with remaining parts taken from reference TRBV18 and TRBJ1-1, reads NAGVMQNPRHLVRRRGQEARLRCSPMKGHSHVYWYRQLPEEGLKFMVYLQKENIIDESGMPKERFSAEFPKEGPSILRIQQVVRGDSAAYFCASSPLTGGMNTEAFFGQGTRLTVV.

This chain links TRBV4-3 with TRBJ1-4, with 9 positions matching TRBD1. J lost 4 bases, V lost 3 bases, and 3 bases had no gene match. The CDR3 extends over 15 amino acids. Germline V CDR1 and CDR2: LGHNA, YSLEER. The CDR3 DNA sequence: TGCGCCAGCAGCCACCCGGGACAGGGTAATGAAAAACTGTTTTTT. Protein: CASSHPGQGNEKLFF.

This chain links TRBV7-2 with TRBJ2-1, with D tentatively TRBD1 (6 bases). CDR3 length: 16 residues. The V gene lost 5 bases and the J gene lost 4 bases, with 18 bases spanning the gap. CDR1 and CDR2 (germline): SGHTA, FQGNSA. CDR3 sequence: CASSPPRGGRYNEQFF. For the CDR3, the DNA is TGTGCCAGCAGCCCCCCAAGAGGGGGACGTTACAATGAGCAGTTCTTC.

The chain couples TRBV18 to TRBJ2-1, with a possible D match to TRBD2 (5 bases). The CDR3 contains 14 residues. CDR1 and CDR2 (germline): KGHSH, LQKENI. The V end was cut by 2 bases, the J end by 0 bases, with 5 bases between. The CDR3 protein is CASSPGSSYNEQFF. DNA for the CDR3: TGTGCCAGCTCACCAGGGAGCTCCTACAATGAGCAGTTCTTC.

The chain couples TRBV27 to TRBJ2-5; 16 bases match TRBD2. The CDR3 consists of 17 residues. V dropped 6 bases and J dropped 7; count of bases not matched to a gene: 11. The V gene's germline CDR1 is MNHEY and CDR2 SMNVEV (reference sequence). CDR3 loop: CASSLGTSGGVLGTQYF. The DNA for the CDR3 is TGTGCCAGCAGCCTCGGGACTAGCGGGGGGGTTTTGGGGACCCAGTACTTC.

The chain carries TRBV2 and TRBJ1-2, with a weak D call TRBD1 (6 bases). There are 15 residues in the CDR3. The V gene's germline CDR1 is SNHLY and CDR2 FYNNEI. V lost 6 bases and J 0 bases, leaving 14 bases between the germline ends. The CDR3 is CASSQGTNPNYGYTF. As DNA, the CDR3 is TGTGCCAGCAGCCAGGGGACCAATCCTAACTATGGCTACACCTTC.

The chain uses TRBV27 and TRBJ1-4, with D unresolved. The CDR3 runs 14 residues. Between the trimmed V and J ends, which lost 6 bases and 7 bases, there was a span of 15 bases. The germline V gene encodes CDR1 MNHEY and CDR2 SMNVEV (reference sequence). The DNA of the CDR3 is TGTGCCAGCAGAGGCGGAATGCCGGGTGAAAAACTGTTTTTT. This gives the protein CASRGGMPGEKLFF.

This chain joins TRBV9 and TRBJ1-1, with 7 bases fitting TRBD1. CDR1 is SGDLS, CDR2 YYNGEE, per germline. V was clipped by 3 bases and J by 5 bases; unmatched bases: 10. The CDR3 is made up of 15 amino acids. The CDR3 here is CASSASDRVGTEAFF. CDR3 sequence (DNA): TGTGCCAGCAGCGCCTCAGACAGGGTAGGAACTGAAGCTTTCTTT.

V is TRBV27 and J is TRBJ2-2; D is ambiguous. Trimming stripped 3 bases from V and 0 bases from J, with 8 bases between. This CDR3 contains 15 residues. Per germline, CDR1 MNHEY and CDR2 SMNVEV (reference sequence). This CDR3 reads CASSLNGANTGELFF. In nucleotides, the CDR3 is TGTGCCAGCAGTTTGAACGGAGCGAACACCGGGGAGCTGTTTTTT.

The chain links TRBV5-1 to TRBJ2-1; TRBD1 matches 7 bases. Per germline, CDR1 SGHRS and CDR2 YFSETQ. The CDR3 loop spans 15 amino acids. V shed 0 bases, J shed 10 bases, and the junction held 10 bases outside the gene matches. The CDR3 DNA reads as TGCGCCAGCAGCTTGGCAGGGGGTCGCCTCAGCGAGCAGTTCTTC. This translates into CASSLAGGRLSEQFF.

The chain couples TRBV7-9 to TRBJ1-5; 7 nucleotides line up with TRBD1. V lost 1 base and J lost 0; bases outside the gene matches: 0. Germline CDR1 and CDR2: SEHNR and FQNEAQ (reference sequence). The CDR3 extends over 15 amino acids. CDR3 loop: CASSLGDSSNQPQHF. CDR3 nucleotides: TGTGCCAGCAGCTTAGGGGACAGTAGCAATCAGCCCCAGCATTTT. Looking up the rest from reference TRBV7-9 and TRBJ1-5 gives the full variable domain: DTGVSQNPRHKITKRGQNVTFRCDPISEHNRLYWYRQTLGQGPEFLTYFQNEAQLEKSRLLSDRFSAERPKGSFSTLEIQRTEQGDSAMYLCASSLGDSSNQPQHFGDGTRLSIL.

The chain has TRBV10-3 and TRBJ1-2; D is unclear. Deletions cut 2 bases from V and 2 bases from J, with 33 bases between. The germline gives CDR1 ENHRY, CDR2 SYGVKD. CDR3 length: 22 residues. CDR3 nucleotides: TGTGCCATCAGTGAGCCCAAATACCTGACGACGGAGCCCCTTAAACCGAACTATGGCTACACCTTC. As protein: CAISEPKYLTTEPLKPNYGYTF.

The rearrangement uses TRBV7-2 and TRBJ2-3; 10 positions agree with TRBD2. The CDR3 length is 16 residues. The germline V gene has CDR1 SGHTA and CDR2 FQGNSA. Unmatched junction bases numbered 7, after V lost 6 bases and J lost 1 base. CDR3 in amino acids: CASRGTSDEGTDTQYF. The CDR3 DNA follows: TGTGCCAGCAGAGGGACTAGCGACGAGGGCACAGATACGCAGTATTTT.

This chain links TRBV24-1 with TRBJ2-1; D gene unclear. Germline V gene data show CDR1 as KGHDR and CDR2 as SFDVKD. CDR3 length: 12 residues. With 4 bases removed from V and 2 bases from J, the gap between germline ends came to 2 bases. The chain's CDR3 is CATSDTYNEQFF. CDR3 in DNA: TGTGCCACCAGTGACACCTACAATGAGCAGTTCTTC.

The rearrangement joins TRBV6-2 or TRBV6-3 to TRBJ2-2; D uncertain. CDR1 is MNHEY, CDR2 SVGEGT, per germline. The V end lost 2 bases, the J end lost 5 bases, and 9 bases lay between the germline ends. CDR3 length equals 14 residues. In DNA, the CDR3 is TGTGCCAGCAGTTACACTCTCGGTACCGGGGAGCTGTTTTTT. Amino acid sequence: CASSYTLGTGELFF.

J is TRBJ1-2 and V is TRBV6-2 or TRBV6-3, with unresolved D. V was shortened by 4 bases and J by 7 bases, with 10 bases between the two germline ends. The V gene's germline CDR1 is MNHEY and CDR2 SVGEGT. The CDR3 consists of 12 residues. CDR3 loop: CASSSTLSGYTF. CDR3 coding DNA: TGTGCCAGCAGTTCCACCCTGAGTGGCTACACCTTC.

The gene calls are TRBV27 and TRBJ2-1; TRBD2 agrees at 11 bases. CDR1 and CDR2 from the germline V gene are MNHEY and SMNVEV (reference sequence). CDR3 length equals 17 residues. V trimming: 2 bases; J trimming: 6 bases; junction bases outside the gene matches: 9. The CDR3 reads CASSLPSLAGGFNEQFF. CDR3 coding DNA: TGTGCCAGCAGTTTACCCTCGTTAGCGGGGGGGTTCAATGAGCAGTTCTTC.

This clone showed up just once. The V call is TRBV24-1, the J call TRBJ2-3, with 8 positions matching TRBD1. This CDR3 contains 13 residues. V shed 10 bases, J shed 3 bases, and the junction held 5 bases outside the gene matches. Germline V gene data show CDR1 as KGHDR and CDR2 as SFDVKD. Written as DNA, the CDR3 is TGTGCCACGGGGACAGGAGGGACAGATACGCAGTATTTT. This translates into CATGTGGTDTQYF.

CDR3 loop: CSVLDSDLFF. The CDR3 DNA reads as TGCAGCGTCCTGGACAGCGACCTGTTCTTC. The V call is TRBV29-1, the J call TRBJ2-1; the D gene is possibly TRBD1 (6 bases). V lost 6 bases to trimming and J lost 15 bases, with 15 bases between them. The CDR3 is 10 residues long. CDR1 and CDR2 from the germline V gene are SQVTM and ANQGSEA.

This clone is deemed medium-sized. The chain has TRBV28 and TRBJ2-1, with TRBD2 matching 9 bases. V lost 1 base to trimming and J lost 7 bases; unmatched junction nucleotides: 5. Germline V gives CDR1 MDHEN, CDR2 SYDVKM. The CDR3 length is 15 residues. The CDR3 protein is CASSLLAGGNNEQFF. The CDR3 DNA is TGTGCCAGCAGTTTATTGGCGGGGGGGAATAATGAGCAGTTCTTC. The full variable domain, completed using reference TRBV28 and TRBJ2-1, is DVKVTQSSRYLVKRTGEKVFLECVQDMDHENMFWYRQDPGLGLRLIYFSYDVKMKEKGDIPEGYSVSREKKERFSLILESASTNQTSMYLCASSLLAGGNNEQFFGPGTRLTVL.